The clone carrying this T cell receptor beta chain was seen more than once but under ten times. Its cognate antigen is unknown. This specimen comes from a study of quantifying T cell responses using KT2 cells. Background on the study: TCR alpha and beta constant-region primers primed reverse transcription of RNA. General observations from the study: Detection of KT2 sequences held at the lowest tested level, about one cell per 100,000 PBMC.

The cDNA 3' end received a ligated oligonucleotide with a UMI. An equimolar mix of RC1.1 and RC1.2 primed the beta chain across TRBC1 and TRBC2. One entry per CDR3 protein results from TCRdb running MiXCR on the UMI-ligation and nested PCR reads. Among around 56,000 distinct CDR3 sequences listed, over 9% were seen once. The V gene's germline CDR1 is MNHEY and CDR2 SMNVEV (reference sequence). The CDR3 extends over 11 amino acids. V lost 10 bases and J 3 bases, leaving 10 bases between the germline ends. Known numbers of the T cell clone KT2 were added to PBMC. The sample taken for sequencing was PBMCs spiked with cells of the T cell clone KT2. The V gene is TRBV27, the J gene TRBJ2-7; no firm D call. The sequence was collected from a human donor. The CDR3 DNA sequence: TGTGCCACCATTTTCAACTACGAGCAGTACTTC. Protein sequence: CATIFNYEQYF.